This T cell receptor (beta chain) was sequenced for a study of blood T cell repertoires in COVID-19 (dated by TCRdb to between 2020 and 2021). Broadly, across the study: Samples from collaborators originated in the United States, Italy and Spain and spanned both the acute and convalescent phases of COVID-19. Samples came from the ongoing ImmuneRACE study (first 160 participants) plus 1,254 subjects from 6 global collaborators. Subjects who had been exposed to COVID-19, were actively infected with it, or had recovered from it provided the deeply sampled blood TCRbeta repertoires that made up the dataset. The material from the prospective study consisted of cDNA or gDNA derived from T cells, B-cell-depleted T cells, or PBMCs. Where available, HLA class I and class II types were obtained from metadata supplied by the sample provider rather than from assay-based typing. Sample metadata almost always included a de-identified subject ID, COVID-19 status, age in years and sex. The repertoires were released in a freely available public database meant as a resource for research on the immune response to SARS-CoV-2. On the study overall, not on this receptor specifically: Clinical and demographic metadata were provided uncurated, with the amount varying by source and participant.

A word on this clone: This receptor's antigen is unknown. The sample holds no much larger clone one base away, and base qualities are not on file.

The immunoSEQ Assay, a bias-controlled multiplex PCR, was used to amplify TCRbeta CDR3 regions from genomic DNA. The original methods were these. Within the assay, amplification of reference gene primers was used to estimate how many nucleated cells each sample contained. Sequence reads were collapsed and filtered to measure the absolute abundance of every unique TCRbeta CDR3 rearrangement. Productive Simpson clonality was computed per sample as the square root of Simpson's diversity index over productive rearrangements. As stored in TCRdb, this immuneACCESS dataset retains in-frame rearrangements with V and J assigned. A fraction of the clones does not appear; measured against another copy, unresolved V genes explain less than half of the discrepancy, and the remainder lacks a known reason. The D gene and trimming were derived from the DNA, and the V and J assignments and clone size from that table. The sample table records some 330,000 clones; approximately 89% of these occur just once. 1.5% to 2% of the sample is taken by the ten largest.

At one collaborating source in Seattle, patients were enrolled during active infection and were followed longitudinally through the course of disease. Collaborating institutions collected whole blood in K2EDTA tubes following their own protocols. Collaborator samples were shipped for TCRbeta analysis as frozen whole blood, isolated PBMCs, or DNA extracted from either sample type. V gives up 4 bases and J gives up 7 bases, and the segment between their germline ends measures 14 bases. From a lookup of the germline V gene (reference sequence), CDR1 and CDR2 are LGHDT and YNNKEL. From its cysteine to its phenylalanine, the CDR3 spans 14 amino acids. The kept DNA is CDR3 alone, 42 bases in frame from the first base.

The sample taken for sequencing was peripheral blood. The source is a woman between 25 and 40 years old with COVID-19, enrolled during active disease. The chain is assembled from TRBV3-1 (or the pseudogene TRBV3-2) and TRBJ2-1; a tentative D match to TRBD2 spans 5 bases. Here is the DNA: TGTGCCAGCAGCCGAGGCCCACGGGGAAATGAGCAGTTCTTC. Translation gives CASSRGPRGNEQFF.